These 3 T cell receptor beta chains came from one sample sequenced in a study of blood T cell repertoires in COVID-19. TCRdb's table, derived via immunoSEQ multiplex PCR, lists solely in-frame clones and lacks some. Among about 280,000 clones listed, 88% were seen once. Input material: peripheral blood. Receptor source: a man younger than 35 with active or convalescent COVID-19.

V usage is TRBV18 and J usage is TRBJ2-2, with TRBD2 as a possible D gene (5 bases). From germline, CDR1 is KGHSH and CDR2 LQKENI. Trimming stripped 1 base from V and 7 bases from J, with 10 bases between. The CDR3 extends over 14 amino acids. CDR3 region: CASSPRGSGGELFF. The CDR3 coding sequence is TGTGCCAGCTCACCACGAGGGTCAGGCGGGGAGCTGTTTTTT. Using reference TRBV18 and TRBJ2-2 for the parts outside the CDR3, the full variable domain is NAGVMQNPRHLVRRRGQEARLRCSPMKGHSHVYWYRQLPEEGLKFMVYLQKENIIDESGMPKERFSAEFPKEGPSILRIQQVVRGDSAAYFCASSPRGSGGELFFGEGSRLTVL.

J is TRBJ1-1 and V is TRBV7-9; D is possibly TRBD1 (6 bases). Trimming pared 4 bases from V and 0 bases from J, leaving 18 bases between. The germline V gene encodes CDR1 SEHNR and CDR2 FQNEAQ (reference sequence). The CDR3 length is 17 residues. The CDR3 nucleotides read TGTGCCAGCAGCTCCGACACAGGGTCCTACATGAACACTGAAGCTTTCTTT. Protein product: CASSSDTGSYMNTEAFF.

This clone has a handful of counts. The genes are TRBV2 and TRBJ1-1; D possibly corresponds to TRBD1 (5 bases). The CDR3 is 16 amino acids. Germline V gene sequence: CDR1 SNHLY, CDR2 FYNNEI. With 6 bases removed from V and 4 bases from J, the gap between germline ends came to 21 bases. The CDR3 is CASSDPGSLGRTEAFF. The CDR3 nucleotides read TGTGCCAGCAGCGACCCAGGGTCGTTAGGACGCACTGAAGCTTTCTTT.